The next 10 T cell receptor beta chains were all read from a single sample in a study of beta chain features in type 1 diabetes. Expressed TCRB transcripts were sequenced after all isolated RNA was converted to cDNA. TCRdb's table, derived via immunoSEQ multiplex PCR, lists solely in-frame clones and lacks some. The table includes tens of thousands of clones, about 52% detected once. The specimen was central memory CD4+ T cells from blood. Receptor source: a woman aged 18-35 years in good health.

The chain recombines TRBV6-6 with TRBJ2-1, with D possibly being TRBD2 (6 bases). CDR1 MNHNY and CDR2 SVGAGI come from the germline V gene (reference sequence). With 2 bases removed from V and 8 bases from J, the gap between germline ends came to 13 bases. The CDR3 length is 14 residues. This CDR3 is CASSYGPRRDEQFF. CDR3 nucleotides: TGTGCCAGCAGTTACGGACCCCGGAGGGATGAGCAGTTCTTC.

This chain connects TRBV11-2 to TRBJ2-1; the match to TRBD2 covers 11 bases. The CDR3 length is 18 residues. V shed 0 bases and J 5 bases; nucleotides not matched to a gene: 9. In germline, CDR1 is SGHAT, CDR2 FQNNGV. The CDR3 loop reads CASSLEGASGGRNNEQFF. The CDR3 nucleotides are TGTGCCAGCAGCTTAGAGGGGGCTAGCGGGGGGCGCAACAATGAGCAGTTCTTC.

This clone was recorded once. This chain's CDR3 is CASSSPTDNSPLHF. CDR3 nucleotides: TGTGCCAGCAGTTCCCCCACGGATAATTCACCCCTCCACTTT. The chain has TRBV6-6 and TRBJ1-6; no clear D. The CDR3 has 14 amino acids. Trimming left V 4 bases short and J 5 bases short, with 9 bases between. Per the germline V gene, CDR1 is MNHNY and CDR2 is SVGAGI (reference sequence).

The chain combines TRBV27 with TRBJ2-5; D may be TRBD2 (7 bases). The germline CDR1 and CDR2 sequences are MNHEY and SMNVEV (reference sequence). The length of the CDR3 is 16 residues. V was cut by 5 bases and J by 1 base, with 17 bases left in between. This chain's CDR3 is CASSPRGRGFQETQYF. CDR3 coding DNA: TGTGCCAGCAGTCCCCGGGGGCGGGGGTTCCAAGAGACCCAGTACTTC.

The chain links TRBV7-9 to TRBJ2-1; TRBD1 matches at 7 bases. CDR3 length: 12 amino acids. Germline V gene sequence: CDR1 SEHNR, CDR2 FQNEAQ (reference sequence). Trimming took 7 bases from V and 5 from J; bases not matched to a gene: 2. CDR3 amino acids: CASKGGNNEQFF. In nucleotides, the CDR3 is TGTGCCAGCAAAGGGGGCAACAATGAGCAGTTCTTC. The full variable domain, in which reference TRBV7-9 and TRBJ2-1 provide the parts outside the CDR3, is DTGVSQNPRHKITKRGQNVTFRCDPISEHNRLYWYRQTLGQGPEFLTYFQNEAQLEKSRLLSDRFSAERPKGSFSTLEIQRTEQGDSAMYLCASKGGNNEQFFGPGTRLTVL.

In its sample, this clone was seen a few times. The rearrangement uses TRBV2 and TRBJ1-2, with 7 bases that match TRBD1. V lost 6 bases, J lost 6 bases, and 7 bases stayed unmatched. The CDR3 length is 13 residues. Germline CDR1 reads SNHLY; CDR2 reads FYNNEI. CDR3 coding DNA: TGTGCCAGCAGCGCCTTCGGGACAGATGGCTACACCTTC. Translating gives CASSAFGTDGYTF.

This chain joins TRBV9 and TRBJ1-2; D is ambiguous. CDR1 SGDLS and CDR2 YYNGEE come from the germline V gene. The CDR3 has 14 amino acids. The V gene lost 2 bases and the J gene lost 8 bases, with 16 bases spanning the gap. The CDR3 loop is CASSVSPFNRGYTF. The CDR3 DNA reads as TGTGCCAGCAGCGTTTCCCCTTTTAATAGAGGCTACACCTTC.

The V gene is TRBV6-1, the J gene TRBJ2-3; D possibly corresponds to TRBD2 (6 bases). Germline values: CDR1 MNHNS, CDR2 SASEGT. The length of the CDR3 is 15 residues. V lost 3 bases to trimming and J lost 0 bases, with 10 bases between them. The DNA for the CDR3 is TGTGCCAGCAGTGAGAAGGGGAGGAGCACAGATACGCAGTATTTT. Translating gives CASSEKGRSTDTQYF.

This chain's CDR3 is CASRWDSSGNQPQHF. The CDR3 DNA sequence: TGTGCCAGCAGATGGGACAGTTCGGGCAATCAGCCCCAGCATTTT. The chain carries TRBV2 and TRBJ1-5; 7 nucleotides line up with TRBD1. The CDR3 sequence is 15 residues long. Germline V CDR1 and CDR2: SNHLY, FYNNEI. The J segment lost 2 bases and the V segment lost 6 bases, leaving 7 bases of the junction unmatched.

The rearrangement links TRBV5-1 to TRBJ1-6; D is possibly TRBD1 (5 bases). The V and J ends lost 0 bases and 9 bases respectively, with 34 bases between them. The germline V gene encodes CDR1 SGHRS and CDR2 YFSETQ. The CDR3 has 22 amino acids. CDR3 sequence (DNA): TGCGCCAGCAGCTTGGTTTCGGTCCTCTCGGACACCCCAGGGATAGGGTCTTCACCCCTCCACTTT. As protein: CASSLVSVLSDTPGIGSSPLHF.